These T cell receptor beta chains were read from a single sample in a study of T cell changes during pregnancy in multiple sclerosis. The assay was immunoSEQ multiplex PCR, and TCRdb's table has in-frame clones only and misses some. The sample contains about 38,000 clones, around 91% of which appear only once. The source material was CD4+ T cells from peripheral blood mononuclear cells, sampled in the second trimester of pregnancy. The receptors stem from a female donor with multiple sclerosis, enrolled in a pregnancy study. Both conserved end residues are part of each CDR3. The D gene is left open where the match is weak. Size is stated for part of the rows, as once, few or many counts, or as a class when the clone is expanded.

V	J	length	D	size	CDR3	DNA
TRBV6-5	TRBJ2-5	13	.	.	CASSAGVKETQYF	TGTGCCAGCAGTGCCGGGGTAAAGGAGACCCAGTACTTC
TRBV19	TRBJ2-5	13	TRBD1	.	CASGQVLQETQYF	TGTGCCAGTGGACAGGTCCTACAAGAGACCCAGTACTTC
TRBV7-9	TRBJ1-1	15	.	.	CASSLSQGVNTEAFF	TGTGCCAGCAGCTTATCTCAGGGCGTGAACACTGAAGCTTTCTTT
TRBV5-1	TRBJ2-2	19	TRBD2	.	CASSLSITSGRPKDGELFF	TGCGCCAGCAGCCTGTCGATAACTAGCGGGAGGCCAAAAGACGGGGAGCTGTTTTTT
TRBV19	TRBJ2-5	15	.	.	CASSTQDWTGETQYF	TGTGCCAGTAGTACCCAGGACTGGACGGGGGAGACCCAGTACTTC
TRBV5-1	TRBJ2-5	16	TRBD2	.	CASSRGLAGVGETQYF	TGCGCCAGCAGCCGGGGACTAGCGGGAGTGGGAGAGACCCAGTACTTC
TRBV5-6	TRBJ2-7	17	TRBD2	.	CASSSFVEGLPTYEQYF	TGTGCCAGCAGCTCCTTTGTTGAGGGACTACCTACCTACGAGCAGTACTTC
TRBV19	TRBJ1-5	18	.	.	CASTRNREAHYSNQPQHF	TGTGCCAGTACCCGGAACAGGGAAGCCCATTATAGCAATCAGCCCCAGCATTTT
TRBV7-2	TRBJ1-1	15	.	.	CASSLAGGRNTEAFF	TGTGCCAGCAGCTTAGCTGGCGGGAGGAACACTGAAGCTTTCTTT
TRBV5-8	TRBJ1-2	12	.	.	CASRDTSYGYTF	TGTGCCAGCAGGGACACCTCCTATGGCTACACCTTC
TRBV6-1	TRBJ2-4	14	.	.	CASREGGALNIQYF	TGTGCCAGCAGGGAGGGGGGGGCCTTGAACATTCAGTACTTC
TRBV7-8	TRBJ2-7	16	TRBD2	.	CASSLKGLAGGDEQYF	TGTGCCAGCAGTCTAAAAGGACTAGCGGGAGGGGACGAGCAGTACTTC
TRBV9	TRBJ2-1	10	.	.	CASGNREKFF	TGTGCCAGCGGAAACAGGGAGAAGTTCTTC
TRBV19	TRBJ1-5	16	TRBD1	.	CASSIYLGQGNQPQHF	TGTGCCAGTAGTATTTATCTTGGACAGGGCAATCAGCCCCAGCATTTT
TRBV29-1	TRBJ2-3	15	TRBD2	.	CSVEPASGGTDTQYF	TGCAGCGTTGAGCCGGCTAGCGGAGGCACAGATACGCAGTATTTT
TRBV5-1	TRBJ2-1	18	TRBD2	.	CASSLASGATSSYNEQFF	TGCGCCAGCAGCTTAGCTAGCGGGGCCACTAGCTCCTACAATGAGCAGTTCTTC
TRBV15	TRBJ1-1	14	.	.	CATSRDPRSRGAFF	TGTGCCACCAGCAGAGATCCACGAAGCCGGGGAGCTTTCTTT
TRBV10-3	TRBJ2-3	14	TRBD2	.	CATQTSGSTDTQYF	TGTGCCACGCAGACTAGCGGAAGCACAGATACGCAGTATTTT
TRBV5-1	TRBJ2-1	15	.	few	CASSPYGRDYNEQFF	TGCGCCAGCAGCCCCTACGGGCGGGATTACAATGAGCAGTTCTTC
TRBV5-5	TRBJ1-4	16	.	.	CASSFDVGRGNEKLFF	TGTGCCAGCAGCTTTGATGTGGGGAGGGGTAATGAAAAACTGTTTTTT
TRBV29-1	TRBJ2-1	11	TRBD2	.	CSSGLGLAQFF	TGCAGCTCCGGCCTGGGACTAGCGCAGTTCTTC
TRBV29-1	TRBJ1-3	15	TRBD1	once	CSVQRQGIAGNTIYF	TGCAGCGTACAACGACAGGGAATAGCTGGAAACACCATATATTTT
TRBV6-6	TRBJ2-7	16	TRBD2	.	CASSPGRTSGPYEQYF	TGTGCCAGCAGCCCCGGGAGGACTAGCGGCCCCTACGAGCAGTACTTC
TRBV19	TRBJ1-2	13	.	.	CASSNSFFRGYTF	TGTGCCAGTAGTAACTCCTTTTTTCGGGGCTACACCTTC
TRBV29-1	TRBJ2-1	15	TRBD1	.	CSVSPPGQGFNEQFF	TGCAGCGTTTCCCCTCCGGGACAGGGGTTCAATGAGCAGTTCTTC
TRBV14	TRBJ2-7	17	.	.	CASSQEPARSGSYEQYF	TGTGCCAGCAGCCAAGAGCCCGCCCGGTCAGGCTCGTACGAGCAGTACTTC
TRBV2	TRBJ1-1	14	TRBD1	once	CASTGSRGPSEAFF	TGTGCCAGCACTGGCTCAAGGGGGCCCTCTGAAGCTTTCTTT
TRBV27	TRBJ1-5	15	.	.	CASSFEGNRNQPQHF	TGTGCCAGCAGTTTTGAGGGTAACCGCAATCAGCCCCAGCATTTT
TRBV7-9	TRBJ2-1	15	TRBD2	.	CASSSLAGSYNEQFF	TGTGCCAGCAGCTCGCTAGCGGGATCCTACAATGAGCAGTTCTTC
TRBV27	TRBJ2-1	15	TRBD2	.	CASSFLGLATDEQFF	TGTGCCAGCAGTTTTTTAGGACTAGCGACCGATGAGCAGTTCTTC
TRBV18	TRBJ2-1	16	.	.	CASSPPIVSFNDEQFF	TGTGCCAGCTCACCACCGATTGTTAGTTTTAACGATGAGCAGTTCTTC
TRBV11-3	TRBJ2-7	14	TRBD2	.	CASSLGGTSYEQYF	TGTGCCAGCAGCTTAGGCGGGACTAGCTACGAGCAGTACTTC
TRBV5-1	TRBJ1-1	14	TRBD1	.	CASSAGQGSTEAFF	TGCGCCAGCAGCGCGGGACAGGGGAGCACTGAAGCTTTCTTT
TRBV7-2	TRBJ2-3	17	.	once	CASSLVPSGGTPDTQYF	TGTGCCAGCAGCTTAGTTCCTTCAGGAGGGACCCCAGATACGCAGTATTTT
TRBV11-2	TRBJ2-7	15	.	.	CASSLVAGATYEQYF	TGTGCCAGCAGCTTAGTTGCGGGGGCGACCTACGAGCAGTACTTC
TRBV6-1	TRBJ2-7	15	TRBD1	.	CASSAPGTGTYEQYF	TGTGCCAGCAGTGCTCCCGGGACAGGGACCTACGAGCAGTACTTC
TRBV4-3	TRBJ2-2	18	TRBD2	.	CASSQDRLAGVGTGELFF	TGCGCCAGCAGCCAAGACCGACTAGCGGGAGTCGGGACCGGGGAGCTGTTTTTT
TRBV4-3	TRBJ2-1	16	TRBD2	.	CASNENSGSSYNEQFF	TGCGCCAGCAACGAGAATAGCGGGAGCTCCTACAATGAGCAGTTCTTC
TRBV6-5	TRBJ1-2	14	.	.	CASSRLTATYGYTF	TGTGCCAGCAGTCGTCTTACAGCTACCTATGGCTACACCTTC
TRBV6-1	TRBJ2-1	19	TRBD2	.	CASSALKVAGSLGSNEQFF	TGTGCCAGCAGTGCACTCAAAGTAGCGGGCTCTTTGGGGTCGAATGAGCAGTTCTTC
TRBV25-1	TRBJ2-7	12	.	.	CASRFQTYEQYF	TGTGCCAGCAGGTTCCAAACTTACGAGCAGTACTTC
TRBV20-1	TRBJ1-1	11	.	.	CSAETSAEAFF	TGCAGTGCTGAGACATCGGCTGAAGCTTTCTTT